This is a list of T cell receptor beta chains from one sample in a study of response to subunit inactivated influenza vaccine. MiXCR was run by TCRdb on the RT-PCR reads, yielding one entry per CDR3 protein. The top ten hold approximately 11% of the sample, which has over 150,000 distinct CDR3 sequences, around 8.8% seen once. Specimen: non-naive T cells sorted from PBMCs, collected on the day of vaccination. Every receptor here comes from a man aged 45 to 65 who received an inactivated influenza vaccine. Both conserved end residues are part of each CDR3. The D gene is left open where the match is weak. Clone size is not always given. Where it is, it says once, few, many or a class for expanded clones.

v_gene	len	j_gene	abundance	d_gene	CDR3aa	CDR3nt
TRBV6-2/TRBV6-3	15	TRBJ2-1	NA	NA	CASSLLGGKVNEQFF	TGTGCCAGCAGCCTCCTTGGCGGGAAGGTCAATGAGCAGTTCTTC
TRBV5-6	17	TRBJ1-2	many	NA	CASNSGDQDRFNYGYTF	TGTGCCAGCAATTCAGGAGATCAGGACCGATTCAACTATGGCTACACCTTC
TRBV12-3/TRBV12-4	13	TRBJ2-7	many	NA	CASKGGWGYEQYF	TGTGCCAGCAAGGGGGGCTGGGGGTACGAGCAGTACTTC
TRBV4-1	16	TRBJ2-1	few	TRBD1	CASSQGPGTGYNEQFF	TGCGCCAGCAGCCAAGGGCCCGGGACAGGATACAATGAGCAGTTCTTC
TRBV7-8	14	TRBJ1-5	few	NA	CASSPLISNQPQHF	TGTGCCAGCAGCCCCCTCATTAGCAATCAGCCCCAGCATTTT
TRBV10-1	12	TRBJ1-1	many	NA	CASSEPRGLAFF	TGCGCCAGCAGTGAGCCCAGAGGGTTGGCTTTCTTT
TRBV28	16	TRBJ2-1	NA	TRBD2	CASRHLGTSGGHEQFF	TGTGCCAGCAGGCACCTTGGGACTAGCGGGGGGCATGAGCAGTTCTTC
TRBV12-3/TRBV12-4	15	TRBJ2-2	NA	NA	CASSFFGMTTGELFF	TGTGCCAGCAGTTTTTTCGGTATGACCACCGGGGAGCTGTTTTTT
TRBV20-1	16	TRBJ2-1	NA	NA	CSARDPRLASGNEQFF	TGCAGTGCTAGAGACCCCCGGCTAGCATCTGGGAATGAGCAGTTCTTC
TRBV28	15	TRBJ2-1	many	TRBD1	CASRDRDRVINEQFF	TGTGCCAGCAGGGACCGGGACAGGGTTATTAATGAGCAGTTCTTC
TRBV2	19	TRBJ2-1	many	TRBD2	CASTPLLAGGPTSYNEQFF	TGTGCCAGCACCCCGCTATTGGCGGGAGGGCCGACCTCCTACAATGAGCAGTTCTTC
TRBV4-2	15	TRBJ2-2	many	NA	CASSQVMVNTGELFF	TGTGCCAGCAGCCAAGTGATGGTAAACACCGGGGAGCTGTTTTTT
TRBV5-6	15	TRBJ2-1	NA	TRBD2	CASSLGTSGNNEQFF	TGTGCCAGCAGCTTGGGGACTAGCGGGAACAATGAGCAGTTCTTC
TRBV7-9	14	TRBJ2-5	few	TRBD2	CASSYGTRGETQYF	TGTGCCAGCAGCTACGGGACTAGAGGGGAGACCCAGTACTTC
TRBV11-2	15	TRBJ1-1	NA	NA	CASSLQVTGDTEAFF	TGTGCCAGCAGCTTGCAGGTAACGGGGGACACTGAAGCTTTCTTT
TRBV20-1	17	TRBJ2-1	many	TRBD2	CSAATMKGLAGGNEQFF	TGCAGTGCTGCTACCATGAAGGGACTAGCGGGAGGTAATGAGCAGTTCTTC
TRBV7-9	16	TRBJ2-2	few	TRBD1	CASSLGGGVGSGELFF	TGTGCCAGCAGCTTAGGAGGGGGCGTAGGATCCGGGGAGCTGTTTTTT
TRBV7-2	16	TRBJ2-7	NA	NA	CASSLARTVSTYEQYF	TGTGCCAGCAGCTTAGCGAGGACTGTTTCTACCTACGAGCAGTACTTC
TRBV2	12	TRBJ2-3	many	NA	CASSEQGDTQYF	TGTGCCAGCAGTGAACAGGGGGATACGCAGTATTTT
TRBV6-2/TRBV6-3	18	TRBJ2-6	few	TRBD1	CASSYSRDRVSGANVLTF	TGTGCCAGCAGTTACTCGAGGGACAGGGTCTCTGGGGCCAACGTCCTGACTTTC
TRBV4-3	15	TRBJ1-5	few	TRBD1	CASSQDRQGNQPQHF	TGCGCCAGCAGCCAAGATAGACAGGGGAATCAGCCCCAGCATTTT
TRBV5-1	14	TRBJ2-2	many	TRBD1	CASSDRGDTGELFF	TGCGCCAGCAGCGACAGGGGTGACACCGGGGAGCTGTTTTTT
TRBV28	15	TRBJ1-1	few	NA	CASSPIWVLGTEAFF	TGTGCCAGCAGTCCAATCTGGGTTCTTGGCACTGAAGCTTTCTTT
TRBV29-1	11	TRBJ2-7	few	NA	CSVRDGYEQYF	TGCAGTGTTCGGGACGGCTACGAGCAGTACTTC
TRBV25-1	18	TRBJ2-7	few	TRBD2	CASSDAPGTSGSGSEQYF	TGTGCCAGCAGTGATGCACCGGGGACTAGCGGGAGTGGTTCCGAGCAGTACTTC
TRBV29-1	15	TRBJ2-5	few	TRBD1	CSVELRGQGPETQYF	TGCAGCGTTGAATTGCGGGGACAGGGGCCGGAGACCCAGTACTTC
TRBV12-3/TRBV12-4	14	TRBJ2-3	NA	TRBD2	CASTGTSSADTQYF	TGTGCCAGCACCGGGACTAGTTCCGCAGATACGCAGTATTTT
TRBV20-1	16	TRBJ2-1	NA	TRBD2	CCAPPARGGSYNEQFF	TGCTGCGCCCCCCCCGCGCGGGGGGGATCCTACAATGAGCAGTTCTTC
TRBV12-3/TRBV12-4	13	TRBJ2-5	many	NA	CASSVSTDKTQYF	TGTGCCAGCAGTGTCTCGACAGATAAGACCCAGTACTTC